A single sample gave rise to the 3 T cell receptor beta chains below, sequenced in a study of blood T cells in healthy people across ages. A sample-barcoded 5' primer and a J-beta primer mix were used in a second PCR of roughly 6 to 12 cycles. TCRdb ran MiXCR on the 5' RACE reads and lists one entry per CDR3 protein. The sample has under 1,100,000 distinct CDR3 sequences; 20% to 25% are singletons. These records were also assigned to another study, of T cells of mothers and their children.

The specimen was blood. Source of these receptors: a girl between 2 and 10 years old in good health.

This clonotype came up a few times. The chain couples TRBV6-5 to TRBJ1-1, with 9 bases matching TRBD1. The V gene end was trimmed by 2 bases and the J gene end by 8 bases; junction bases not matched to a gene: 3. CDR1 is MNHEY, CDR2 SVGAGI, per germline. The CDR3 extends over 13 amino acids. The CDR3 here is CASSYGGQGEAFF. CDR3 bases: TGTGCCAGCAGTTACGGGGGACAGGGAGAAGCTTTCTTT.

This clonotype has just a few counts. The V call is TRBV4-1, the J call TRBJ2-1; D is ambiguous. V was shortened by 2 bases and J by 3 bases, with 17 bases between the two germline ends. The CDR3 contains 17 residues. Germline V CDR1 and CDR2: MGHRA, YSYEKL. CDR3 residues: CASSQSLRLDHYNEQFF. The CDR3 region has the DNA TGCGCCAGCAGCCAATCTCTGCGGCTCGACCACTACAATGAGCAGTTCTTC.

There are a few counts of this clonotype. The CDR3 bases are TGCGCCAGCAGCCTCGATACTTACACTGAAGCTTTCTTT. The encoded protein is CASSLDTYTEAFF. The V gene is TRBV5-1, the J gene TRBJ1-1; D is uncertain. From germline, CDR1 is SGHRS and CDR2 YFSETQ. The CDR3 runs 13 residues. V gave up 4 bases and J gave up 3 bases, with 10 bases separating them.